The 21 T cell receptor beta chains presented below share a single source sample, sequenced in a study of blood T cells in healthy people across ages. Then a second PCR, running roughly 6 to 11 cycles, was carried out with a sample-barcoded 5' primer and a J-beta primer mix. TCRdb re-analysed the 5' RACE reads in MiXCR, keeping a single row per CDR3 protein. The sample comprises 800,000 or so distinct CDR3 sequences, roughly 25% of which are singletons, and 3% to 4.5% rests with the top ten. This sample was also put to use in a study of T cells of mothers and their children.

The specimen was blood. Receptors originate from a boy aged 10-17 years in good health.

The gene calls are TRBV28 and TRBJ1-5; TRBD1 matches at 11 bases. Germline assignment: CDR1 MDHEN and CDR2 SYDVKM. The junction had 10 bases not matched to a gene; V was cut back by 5 bases and J by 4 bases. The CDR3 extends over 17 amino acids. The CDR3 nucleotides read TGTGCCAGCAGTATCCCGGAAGGGACAGGGGGTAATCAGCCCCAGCATTTT. Translated, it gives CASSIPEGTGGNQPQHF.

This clonotype was counted only a few times. V and J are TRBV19 and TRBJ1-1; 8 nucleotides line up with TRBD1. The CDR3 runs to 13 residues. Trimming at V came to 1 base and at J to 6 bases, leaving 1 base not matched to a gene. The germline CDR1 and CDR2 sequences are LNHDA and SQIVND (reference sequence). DNA of the CDR3: TGTGCCAGTAGTATAGCAGGGGGCTCTGAAGCTTTCTTT. Translation gives CASSIAGGSEAFF.

This clonotype has only a few counts. This CDR3 is CASSLYSGLNEQFF. In DNA, the CDR3 is TGTGCCAGCAGTTTATATTCCGGGCTCAATGAGCAGTTCTTC. V usage is TRBV28 and J usage is TRBJ2-1; D is uncertain. Germline V lookup: CDR1 MDHEN, CDR2 SYDVKM. Between the trimmed V and J ends, which lost 1 base and 6 bases, there was a span of 10 bases. There are 14 residues in the CDR3.

This clonotype was counted at least ten times. V and J are TRBV29-1 and TRBJ2-3; the D gene could be TRBD1 or TRBD2 (5 bases each). Germline V gene lookup returns CDR1 SQVTM and CDR2 ANQGSEA. Trimming removed 4 bases at V and 2 bases at J, with 10 bases between. The CDR3 sequence is 13 residues long. The CDR3 protein is CSVVGRHTDTQYF. In nucleotides, the CDR3 is TGCAGCGTTGTGGGACGACACACAGATACGCAGTATTTT.

This chain joins TRBV15 and TRBJ2-1; the D gene is possibly TRBD1 (7 bases). V shed 0 bases and J shed 3 bases, with 12 bases lying between them. The germline gives CDR1 LNHNV, CDR2 YYDKDF (reference sequence). This CDR3 contains 16 residues. CDR3 DNA: TGTGCCACCAGCAGAGATCAGGGGGACTTCTACAATGAGCAGTTCTTC. Translated: CATSRDQGDFYNEQFF.

The chain has TRBV6-1 and TRBJ1-1; D is unresolved. Looked up from germline, CDR1 is MNHNS and CDR2 is SASEGT. The V gene lost 4 bases and the J gene lost 3 bases, with 12 bases spanning the gap. This CDR3 is 14 amino acids long. The CDR3 bases are TGTGCCAGCAGTGTAATGCTGGTGGACACTGAAGCTTTCTTT. Protein product: CASSVMLVDTEAFF.

The sample holds a few counts of this clonotype. For the CDR3, the DNA is TGCGCCAGCAGCCGGGACAGGGGGCCTGAACCCCTCCACTTT. It specifies CASSRDRGPEPLHF. The chain couples TRBV4-3 to TRBJ1-6, with 12 bases lining up with TRBD1. The trim removed 4 bases at V and 12 bases at J, leaving 4 bases unmatched. The CDR3 sequence is 14 residues long. Germline assignment: CDR1 LGHNA and CDR2 YSLEER.

V is TRBV12-3 or TRBV12-4 and J is TRBJ2-3; D is possibly TRBD2 (7 bases). The V end was cut by 5 bases, the J end by 1 base, with 13 bases between. The CDR3 is 15 residues long. CDR3 sequence reads: CASSPRGARTDTQYF. The CDR3 bases are TGTGCCAGCAGTCCCCGGGGGGCGCGCACAGATACGCAGTATTTT.

This clonotype was seen a handful of times. This rearrangement joins TRBV29-1 to TRBJ2-2, with no clear D. The ends were cut back, 6 bases at V and 8 bases at J, with 16 bases in the middle. The CDR3 sequence is 13 residues long. CDR1 is SQVTM, CDR2 ANQGSEA, per germline. The CDR3 bases are TGCAGCGTCGGATCAAGGGCTGGGGGGGAGCTGTTTTTT. Translated, it gives CSVGSRAGGELFF.

This clonotype occurred once. V usage is TRBV12-3 or TRBV12-4 and J usage is TRBJ2-2; 10 positions agree with TRBD2. This CDR3 has 17 amino acids. V trimming: 6 bases; J trimming: 1 base; junction bases outside the gene matches: 8. CDR3 in amino acids: CASRPPTSGMNTGELFF. The CDR3 bases are TGTGCCAGCAGGCCCCCCACTAGCGGGATGAACACCGGGGAGCTGTTTTTT.

A few counts support this clonotype. The chain employs TRBV7-8 and TRBJ2-4; weak D call: TRBD2 (5 bases). Germline lookup yields CDR1 SGHVS and CDR2 FQNEAQ. The CDR3 is 13 residues long. The germline V and J ends were trimmed by 5 bases and 6 bases, with 11 bases remaining between them. The chain's CDR3 is CASSDWTLNIQYF. The DNA of the CDR3 is TGTGCCAGCAGCGACTGGACTCTAAACATTCAGTACTTC. Together with reference TRBV7-8 and TRBJ2-4, the CDR3 gives the full variable domain: GAGVSQSPRYKVAKRGQDVALRCDPISGHVSLFWYQQALGQGPEFLTYFQNEAQLDKSGLPSDRFFAERPEGSVSTLKIQRTQQEDSAVYLCASSDWTLNIQYFGAGTRLSVL.

This clonotype was seen more than once but under ten times. The V gene is TRBV28, the J gene TRBJ2-7; 7 bases map to TRBD1. Germline loops: CDR1 MDHEN, CDR2 SYDVKM. Trimming took 6 bases from V and 5 from J; bases not matched to a gene: 7. The CDR3 has 13 amino acids. The CDR3 region is CASSTGVGHEQYF. In DNA form, the CDR3 reads TGTGCCAGCAGCACAGGGGTCGGGCACGAGCAGTACTTC.

The chain links TRBV29-1 to TRBJ2-3; D is perhaps TRBD2 (6 bases). The germline V gene has CDR1 SQVTM and CDR2 ANQGSEA. The CDR3 extends over 15 amino acids. Trimming shortened V by 5 bases and J by 2 bases, and 17 bases separated the two germline ends. Here the CDR3 DNA reads TGCAGCGTTAAAGGTAAAGGCGGGAACACAGATACGCAGTATTTT. Its translation: CSVKGKGGNTDTQYF.

Only a few counts were recorded for this clonotype. The chain couples TRBV12-3 or TRBV12-4 to TRBJ2-6; either TRBD1 or TRBD2 may fit D (5 bases each). The V gene lost 3 bases and the J gene lost 0 bases, with 18 bases spanning the gap. CDR3 length equals 19 residues. DNA for the CDR3: TGTGCCAGCAGTTTGGGACGGGCACTCGCAAGCTCTGGGGCCAACGTCCTGACTTTC. This codes for CASSLGRALASSGANVLTF.

This clonotype was counted between two and nine times. The V and J genes are TRBV2 and TRBJ1-4; D is unresolved. Germline V lookup: CDR1 SNHLY, CDR2 FYNNEI. The CDR3 consists of 16 residues. V lost 0 bases and J lost 0, with 8 bases in between. The CDR3 sequence: CASSEALRSTNEKLFF. DNA for the CDR3: TGTGCCAGCAGTGAAGCGCTCCGATCAACTAATGAAAAACTGTTTTTT.

This clonotype was seen repeatedly, ten times or more. The rearrangement uses TRBV28 and TRBJ2-5, with a weak D call TRBD1 (5 bases). The CDR3 runs to 14 residues. V dropped 6 bases and J dropped 5 bases, with 16 bases sitting between them. Per the germline V gene, CDR1 is MDHEN and CDR2 is SYDVKM. CDR3 residues: CASSSDIPAETQYF. In DNA, the CDR3 is TGTGCCAGCAGCTCGGACATCCCAGCGGAGACCCAGTACTTC.

The chain combines TRBV6-4 with TRBJ2-3; 12 bases are shared with TRBD2. After removal of 6 bases from V and 3 bases from J, the junction contained 7 bases not matched to a gene. Per germline, CDR1 MRHNA and CDR2 SNTAGT. The CDR3 has 16 residues. The CDR3 protein is CASSRLAGASTDTQYF. CDR3 sequence (DNA): TGTGCCAGCAGCAGACTAGCGGGAGCGAGTACAGATACGCAGTATTTT.

J is TRBJ2-7 and V is TRBV27; a possible D gene is TRBD1 (5 bases). Germline V gene data show CDR1 as MNHEY and CDR2 as SMNVEV (reference sequence). This CDR3 comprises 13 residues. V lost 6 bases and J 0 bases, leaving 9 bases between the germline ends. DNA of the CDR3: TGTGCCAGCAGGGGGCGGACCTCCTACGAGCAGTACTTC. Translating it yields CASRGRTSYEQYF.

This clonotype was observed a handful of times. This chain connects TRBV20-1 to TRBJ2-5; D ambiguous. The last part of the DNA fits TRBJ2-1 better; the J call may be wrong. Germline lookup yields CDR1 DFQATT and CDR2 SNEGSKA (reference sequence). The CDR3 consists of 11 residues. CDR3: CSAWIVGEQFF. The CDR3 DNA is TGCAGTGCTTGGATTGTCGGTGAGCAGTTCTTC.

This chain links TRBV6-1 with TRBJ2-6; 9 bases line up with TRBD1. The CDR3 totals 19 residues. Looked up from germline, CDR1 is MNHNS and CDR2 is SASEGT. After removal of 5 bases from V and 3 bases from J, the junction contained 14 bases not matched to a gene. This CDR3 reads CASSMPAYRGRDGANVLTF. Written as DNA, the CDR3 is TGTGCCAGCAGTATGCCGGCGTACAGGGGGCGCGATGGGGCCAACGTCCTGACTTTC.

The count of this clonotype is one. The rearrangement links TRBV28 to TRBJ1-5; 8 positions agree with TRBD1. This CDR3 is built from 16 residues. Germline V CDR1 and CDR2: MDHEN, SYDVKM. With 1 base clipped from V and 2 bases from J, the junction kept 4 bases outside the gene matches. In DNA, the CDR3 is TGTGCCAGCAGTTTATCCGGACAGGGAGGCAATCAGCCCCAGCATTTT. The encoded protein is CASSLSGQGGNQPQHF. The variable domain in full, with the rest retrieved from reference TRBV28 and TRBJ1-5, is DVKVTQSSRYLVKRTGEKVFLECVQDMDHENMFWYRQDPGLGLRLIYFSYDVKMKEKGDIPEGYSVSREKKERFSLILESASTNQTSMYLCASSLSGQGGNQPQHFGDGTRLSIL.